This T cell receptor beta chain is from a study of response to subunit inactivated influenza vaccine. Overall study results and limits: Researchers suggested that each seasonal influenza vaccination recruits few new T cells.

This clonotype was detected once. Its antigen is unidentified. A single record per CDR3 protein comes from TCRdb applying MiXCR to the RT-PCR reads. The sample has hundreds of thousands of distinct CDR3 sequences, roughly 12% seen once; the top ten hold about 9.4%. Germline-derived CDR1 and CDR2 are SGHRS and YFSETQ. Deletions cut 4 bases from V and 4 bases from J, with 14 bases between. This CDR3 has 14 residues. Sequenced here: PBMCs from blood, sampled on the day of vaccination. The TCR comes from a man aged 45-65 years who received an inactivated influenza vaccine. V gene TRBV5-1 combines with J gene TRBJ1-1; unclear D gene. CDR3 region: CASSPEVGVTEAFF. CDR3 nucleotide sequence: TGCGCCAGCAGCCCCGAGGTTGGTGTCACTGAAGCTTTCTTT.